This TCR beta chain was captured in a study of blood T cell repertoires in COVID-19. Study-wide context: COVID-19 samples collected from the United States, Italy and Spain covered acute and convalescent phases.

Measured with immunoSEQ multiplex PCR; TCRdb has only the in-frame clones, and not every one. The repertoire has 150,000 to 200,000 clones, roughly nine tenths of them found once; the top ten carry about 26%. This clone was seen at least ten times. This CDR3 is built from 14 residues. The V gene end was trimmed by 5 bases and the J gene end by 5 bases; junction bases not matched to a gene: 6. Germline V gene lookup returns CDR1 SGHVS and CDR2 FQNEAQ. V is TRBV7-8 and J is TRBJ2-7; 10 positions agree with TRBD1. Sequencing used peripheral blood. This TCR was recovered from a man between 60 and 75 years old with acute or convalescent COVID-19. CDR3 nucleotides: TGTGCCAGCAGCAAGCGACAGGGGGCAGACGAGCAGTACGTC. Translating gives CASSKRQGADEQYV.